This T cell receptor beta chain was documented in a study of control samples from healthy donors and cancer patients. CDR3 length: 16 residues. V was cut by 3 bases and J by 2 bases, with 15 bases left in between. In germline, CDR1 is KGHDR, CDR2 SFDVKD. This table comes from immunoSEQ multiplex PCR, and its TCRdb copy is limited to in-frame clones, with some not included. The repertoire holds some 160,000 clones, with roughly nine tenths as singletons. The chain employs TRBV24-1 and TRBJ1-2; D not resolved. The material sequenced was blood. The sequence was collected from a man aged 25-45 years in good health. CDR3 sequence: CATSDPGDRKNYGYTF. The CDR3 bases are TGTGCCACCAGTGATCCCGGTGATCGCAAGAACTATGGCTACACCTTC.